The rows below give T cell receptor beta chains drawn from one sample of a study of blood T cell repertoires in COVID-19. Data came from immunoSEQ multiplex PCR; TCRdb stores just in-frame clones and leaves some out. The repertoire holds 100,000 to 150,000 clones, with approximately 83% as singletons. The sequenced material came from peripheral blood. Receptor source: a woman aged 45 to 65 with acute or convalescent COVID-19. Each CDR3 is given with its conserved first and last residue. D genes are given only for firm matches.

D gene,V gene,J gene,CDR3 DNA,CDR3 protein
NA,TRBV2,TRBJ1-2,TGTGCCAGCAGCGGTCTCAGGGGCTACACCTTC,CASSGLRGYTF
NA,TRBV5-5,TRBJ2-2,TGTGCCAGCAGCTTTTTGGGGGCGAGCGGGGAGCTGTTTTTT,CASSFLGASGELFF
NA,TRBV19,TRBJ1-5,TGTGCCAGTAGTACCACTTCGGGGGGCAATCAGCCCCAGCATTTT,CASSTTSGGNQPQHF
TRBD2,TRBV5-4,TRBJ2-3,TGTGCCAGCAGTGATCCCGGGGGGGGAGATACGCAGTATTTT,CASSDPGGGDTQYF
TRBD1,TRBV13,TRBJ2-7,TGTGCCAGCATCAAGGGGGTTGACAGGGGGTACGAGCAGTACTTC,CASIKGVDRGYEQYF
NA,TRBV24-1,TRBJ2-3,TGTGCCACCAGTGATACCCGGGTCCATAAAGATACGCAGTATTTT,CATSDTRVHKDTQYF
TRBD2,TRBV3-1/TRBV3-2,TRBJ2-3,TGTGCCAGCAGCCTCCTTAGCGGGGCTAGCACAGATACGCAGTATTTT,CASSLLSGASTDTQYF
TRBD1,TRBV11-3,TRBJ2-2,TGTGCCAGCAGCTCCCGCACCGGGACAGGGGATTCTAGAGCCGGGGAGCTGTTTTTT,CASSSRTGTGDSRAGELFF
TRBD1,TRBV30,TRBJ1-1,TGTGCCTGGAGTGTAACGGACAGGGGAGCTTTCTTT,CAWSVTDRGAFF
NA,TRBV5-1,TRBJ1-1,TGCGCCAGCAGCTTGGATGGGGGGAGGGACACTGAAGCTTTCTTT,CASSLDGGRDTEAFF
NA,TRBV3-1/TRBV3-2,TRBJ1-2,TGTGCCAGCAGCCAAGTAGGAACAGGGATCTATGGCTACACCTTC,CASSQVGTGIYGYTF
NA,TRBV5-1,TRBJ1-1,TGCGCCAGCAGCCTGATAAAACCAGGGGCCATGAACACTGAAGCTTTCTTT,CASSLIKPGAMNTEAFF